This entry lists 3 T cell receptor beta chains sequenced from one sample in a study of blood T cell repertoires in COVID-19. Profiled with immunoSEQ multiplex PCR; TCRdb holds only in-frame clones, not every one. The table records 200,000 to 300,000 clones, about 80% of them present only once. The sequenced sample consisted of peripheral blood. Receptors originate from a man at least 80 years old with acute or convalescent COVID-19.

This sequence joins TRBV3-1 (or the pseudogene TRBV3-2) and TRBJ1-3; the match to TRBD1 covers 8 bases. Per the germline V gene, CDR1 is LGHDT and CDR2 is YNNKEL (reference sequence). V shed 1 base and J 0 bases; nucleotides not matched to a gene: 5. This CDR3 is 17 amino acids long. The CDR3 protein is CASSQAGTGVSGNTIYF. As DNA, the CDR3 is TGTGCCAGCAGCCAAGCCGGGACAGGCGTCTCTGGAAACACCATATATTTT.

Worth noting for this clone: No DNA is shown, since the ends of the CDR3 on it are uncertain; the CDR3 is the one TCRdb lists. The rearrangement joins TRBV21-1 to TRBJ2-6; TRBD1, the D gene given by the table, was not confirmed from the DNA. TRBV21-1 is assigned pseudogene status. The CDR3 region is 18 residues in length, termini included. The chain's CDR3 is CASSKVGSGTSGANVLTF.

The sample holds a few counts of this clone. This chain links TRBV30 with TRBJ1-4, with a tentative D call TRBD1 (5 bases). The CDR3 has 17 residues. CDR1 and CDR2 from the germline V gene are GTSNPN and SVGIG (reference sequence). With 3 bases removed from V and 2 bases from J, the gap between germline ends came to 19 bases. CDR3 bases: TGTGCCTGGAGCAAGGGGCTCTCGTGGAGCACTAATGAAAAACTGTTTTTT. Translated: CAWSKGLSWSTNEKLFF.